The entry below describes one T cell receptor (beta chain). Its target is unknown. The data belong to a study of shared clonotypes between healthy human individuals. Study-wide context: Two female and a few male donors aged 18 to 49 were enrolled.

This was a deep-level run. The method was immunoSEQ multiplex PCR; TCRdb's version includes in-frame clones alone and lacks a portion of them. In the table there are about 610,000 clones, almost 97% of which are singletons. Study-wide results and caveats: Memory subsets generally showed smaller estimated richness than naive subsets did. Having only a few donors restricted how much genetic and exposure-history diversity was captured.

Germline CDR1 reads MNHEY; CDR2 reads SVGAGI. V was shortened by 4 bases and J by 5 bases, with 5 bases between the two germline ends. CDR3 length equals 11 residues. This TCR was sampled from a young woman in good health. The rearrangement joins TRBV6-5 to TRBJ1-2; D gene ambiguous. Input material: naive CD4+ T cells sorted from blood. Subset specified: CD45RA+ positively selected. The CDR3 is CASSSSYGYTF. The CDR3 nucleotides are TGTGCCAGCAGTTCGTCATATGGCTACACCTTC.